These 20 T cell receptor beta chains share one sample of origin, sequenced in a study of T-cell reconstitution after alpha-beta-depleted transplantation in children. It was with unique molecular identifiers that the TCRbeta library was prepared. TCRdb recomputed calls from the PCR reads with MiXCR, one row per CDR3 protein. The sample has 350,000 to 500,000 distinct CDR3 sequences, 43% seen once. Sequenced material: PBMCs, taken before TCRalphabeta/CD19-depleted stem cell transplant. The receptor set was obtained from a girl aged 2 to 9 with aplastic anemia, due to receive a stem cell transplant.

This rearrangement joins TRBV6-1 to TRBJ2-3; TRBD2 agrees at 9 bases. Trimming took 9 bases from V and 6 from J; bases not matched to a gene: 16. Germline loops: CDR1 MNHNS, CDR2 SASEGT. The CDR3 sequence is 16 residues long. CDR3 protein: CASAKPLAGLPDTQYF. DNA of the CDR3: TGTGCCAGTGCCAAGCCCCTAGCGGGACTGCCGGATACGCAGTATTTT.

This chain joins TRBV20-1 and TRBJ1-1; TRBD1 matches at 7 bases. Germline lookup yields CDR1 DFQATT and CDR2 SNEGSKA (reference sequence). The junction had 7 bases not matched to a gene; V was cut back by 0 bases and J by 3 bases. The CDR3 length is 15 residues. The CDR3 DNA follows: TGCAGTGCTAGAGATCTAGACAGGGTATACACTGAAGCTTTCTTT. Translated: CSARDLDRVYTEAFF.

This clonotype turned up a few times. The rearrangement joins TRBV7-9 to TRBJ2-1; no clear D gene. Between the trimmed V and J ends, which lost 2 bases and 2 bases, there was a span of 7 bases. CDR1 and CDR2 (germline): SEHNR, FQNEAQ (reference sequence). This CDR3 has 14 amino acids. The CDR3: CASSLSSAYNEQFF. In DNA, the CDR3 is TGTGCCAGCAGCTTATCATCAGCCTACAATGAGCAGTTCTTC.

The rearrangement links TRBV3-1 to TRBJ2-1; weak D call: TRBD1 (5 bases). V was shortened by 1 base and J by 7 bases, with 14 bases between the two germline ends. Germline CDR1 LGHDT, CDR2 YNNKEL (reference sequence). This CDR3 is 15 amino acids long. The CDR3 sequence: CASSQGVLGVNEQFF. In DNA, the CDR3 is TGTGCCAGCAGCCAAGGCGTCTTAGGGGTAAATGAGCAGTTCTTC.

The chain combines TRBV7-3 with TRBJ2-1; tentative D call: TRBD2 (6 bases). The CDR3 is 16 residues long. The V and J ends lost 1 base and 5 bases respectively, with 15 bases between them. In germline, CDR1 is SGHTA, CDR2 FQGTGA. DNA for the CDR3: TGTGCCAGCAGCTTAAGCGGGATAGGTGGTGACAATGAGCAGTTCTTC. Its protein product is CASSLSGIGGDNEQFF.

A few counts support this clonotype. CDR3: CASSQEGLAATDTQYF. The CDR3 DNA reads TGTGCCAGCAGCCAAGAGGGACTAGCGGCGACAGATACGCAGTATTTT. The chain links TRBV28 to TRBJ2-3; 11 bases align to TRBD2. Germline CDR1 and CDR2: MDHEN and SYDVKM. Trimming removed 6 bases from V and 3 bases from J; junction bases left unmatched: 8. The length of the CDR3 is 16 residues.

This clonotype has ten or more counts. The chain couples TRBV29-1 to TRBJ2-5; TRBD2 is a possible D gene (5 bases). The CDR3 is made up of 20 amino acids. The germline CDR1 and CDR2 sequences are SQVTM and ANQGSEA. V was clipped by 3 bases and J by 0 bases, with 29 bases between them. CDR3 region: CSVDGVRLAVTPTDQETQYF. In nucleotides, the CDR3 is TGCAGCGTTGATGGTGTTAGGCTAGCAGTCACTCCTACAGACCAAGAGACCCAGTACTTC.

This sequence joins TRBV7-3 and TRBJ2-5; D may correspond to TRBD1 or TRBD2 (7 bases each). Germline V gene sequence: CDR1 SGHTA, CDR2 FQGTGA. CDR3 size: 14 residues. V lost 4 bases and J lost 4, with 13 bases in between. Written as DNA, the CDR3 is TGTGCCAGCAGCTCAACAGGGGAGGGAGAGACCCAGTACTTC. This codes for CASSSTGEGETQYF.

This clonotype has more than one count but fewer than ten. The chain combines TRBV20-1 with TRBJ2-1; tentative D call: TRBD2 (6 bases). The CDR3 spans 16 residues. Trimming stripped 0 bases from V and 0 bases from J, with 12 bases between. Germline CDR1 DFQATT, CDR2 SNEGSKA (reference sequence). The CDR3 is CSARDGGKSSYNEQFF. The CDR3 bases are TGCAGTGCTAGAGACGGCGGGAAGAGCTCCTACAATGAGCAGTTCTTC.

This clonotype occurred many times. The chain has TRBV12-3 or TRBV12-4 and TRBJ1-1; possibly TRBD1 for D (6 bases). V shed 4 bases and J shed 5 bases, with 11 bases lying between them. This CDR3 has 13 amino acids. This CDR3 is CASSYGGRTEAFF. The DNA of the CDR3 is TGTGCCAGCAGTTATGGGGGGCGGACTGAAGCTTTCTTT.

This clonotype was detected ten times or more. V usage is TRBV27 and J usage is TRBJ2-7; D may be TRBD1 (6 bases). There are 16 residues in the CDR3. Trimming took 6 bases from V and 2 from J, leaving 20 bases between them. The V gene's germline CDR1 is MNHEY and CDR2 SMNVEV (reference sequence). As DNA, the CDR3 is TGTGCCAGCAGCCCTAGCCCGGGACACCTGACCTACGAGCAGTACTTC. Translating gives CASSPSPGHLTYEQYF.

This clonotype showed up many times. The chain carries TRBV20-1 and TRBJ1-1, with 9 bases aligning to TRBD1. Germline V gene data show CDR1 as DFQATT and CDR2 as SNEGSKA (reference sequence). CDR3 length: 13 amino acids. V dropped 5 bases and J dropped 0; count of bases not matched to a gene: 1. The CDR3 loop reads CSAGQGMNTEAFF. Written as DNA, the CDR3 is TGCAGTGCTGGACAGGGGATGAACACTGAAGCTTTCTTT.

This clonotype has only a few counts. The rearrangement uses TRBV7-2 and TRBJ2-1; 9 bases fit TRBD2. The germline V gene encodes CDR1 SGHTA and CDR2 FQGNSA. The CDR3 extends over 17 amino acids. V shed 5 bases, J shed 6 bases, and the junction held 14 bases outside the gene matches. Written as DNA, the CDR3 is TGTGCCAGCAGCCCCCACGGGCGGGAGGGCCTCTCCAATGAGCAGTTCTTC. Protein: CASSPHGREGLSNEQFF. The whole variable domain, remainder taken from reference TRBV7-2 and TRBJ2-1, is GAGVSQSPSNKVTEKGKDVELRCDPISGHTALYWYRQSLGQGLEFLIYFQGNSAPDKSGLPSDRFSAERTGGSVSTLTIQRTQQEDSAVYLCASSPHGREGLSNEQFFGPGTRLTVL.

This clonotype showed up many times. The chain uses TRBV30 and TRBJ2-1; D is unresolved. Germline CDR1 and CDR2: GTSNPN and SVGIG (reference sequence). The CDR3 is 13 residues long. Trimming shortened V by 3 bases and J by 2 bases, and 8 bases separated the two germline ends. CDR3 sequence reads: CAWSSITYNEQFF. CDR3 coding DNA: TGTGCCTGGAGCAGCATTACCTACAATGAGCAGTTCTTC.

The chain employs TRBV18 and TRBJ2-1; TRBD2 might be the D (5 bases). The V gene's germline CDR1 is KGHSH and CDR2 LQKENI. The CDR3 runs to 13 residues. With 2 bases removed from V and 10 bases from J, the gap between germline ends came to 12 bases. The CDR3 spells CASSPGRAAEQFF. Written as DNA, the CDR3 is TGTGCCAGCTCACCAGGGAGAGCCGCGGAGCAGTTCTTC.

This clonotype was recorded many times. The rearrangement joins TRBV7-9 to TRBJ2-3; TRBD2 matches 8 bases. J was trimmed by 4 bases and V by 5 bases; bases with no gene match: 5. The germline gives CDR1 SEHNR, CDR2 FQNEAQ (reference sequence). The CDR3 runs to 14 residues. In DNA form, the CDR3 reads TGTGCCAGCAGCCTCTCGGGGGGGGCAGATACGCAGTATTTT. Amino acid sequence: CASSLSGGADTQYF. Full variable domain (rest looked up from reference TRBV7-9 and TRBJ2-3): DTGVSQNPRHKITKRGQNVTFRCDPISEHNRLYWYRQTLGQGPEFLTYFQNEAQLEKSRLLSDRFSAERPKGSFSTLEIQRTEQGDSAMYLCASSLSGGADTQYFGPGTRLTVL.

Worth noting for this clonotype: Sequence at one end of the junction differs from germline and may be a read error. V is TRBV27 and J is TRBJ2-5, with TRBD2 identical over 11 bases. The CDR3 length is 18 residues. Germline loops: CDR1 MNHEY, CDR2 SMNVEV (reference sequence). The CDR3 bases are TGTGCCAGCAGTTTATTACTAGCGGGAGCCTTTAGCCAAGATACCCAGTACTTC. Protein product: CASSLLLAGAFSQDTQYF.

The V and J genes are TRBV20-1 and TRBJ2-5; 9 nucleotides agree with TRBD2. From germline, CDR1 is DFQATT and CDR2 SNEGSKA (reference sequence). With V trimmed by 4 bases and J by 0 bases, 6 bases remained unmatched. The CDR3 length is 15 residues. The CDR3 region has the DNA TGCAGTGCTAATAGACTAGCGGTGTACCAAGAGACCCAGTACTTC. Residues: CSANRLAVYQETQYF.

V gene TRBV12-3 or TRBV12-4 combines with J gene TRBJ2-2, with unresolved D. The V end lost 10 bases, the J end lost 7 bases, and 13 bases lay between the germline ends. This CDR3 is built from 12 residues. CDR3 protein: CANSLLNGELFF. The CDR3 bases are TGTGCCAACAGCCTCCTTAACGGGGAGCTGTTTTTT.

This clonotype has a handful of counts. The chain combines TRBV20-1 with TRBJ2-5; tentative D call: TRBD1 (6 bases). This CDR3 is 15 amino acids long. V gave up 6 bases and J gave up 5 bases, with 22 bases separating them. Germline CDR1 is DFQATT and CDR2 is SNEGSKA (reference sequence). This CDR3 reads CSAEPGTRGSETQYF. Written as DNA, the CDR3 is TGCAGTGCCGAACCCGGGACCAGGGGTTCGGAGACCCAGTACTTC.